By its share, the clone carrying this T cell receptor beta chain is large. TCRdb re-called the multiplex PCR reads with MiXCR, one entry per CDR3 protein. The sample consists of around 460 distinct CDR3 sequences, about 23% of them appearing once. This clonotype originated in a female donor with breast cancer. Material: memory CD4+ T cells sorted from blood. Subset of the sample: memory CD4+ T cells, CD4+CD45RO+CD25-.

CDR3 bases: TGTGCCAGCAGTTTCAAAGGCAGGGTAAAGGGTGGCTACACCTTC. Residues: CASSFKGRVKGGYTF. This chain connects TRBV12-3 or TRBV12-4 to TRBJ1-2; D perhaps matches TRBD1 (5 bases). V lost 3 bases, J lost 7 bases, and 18 bases lay in between. The CDR3 extends over 15 amino acids.